This entry lists 8 T cell receptor beta chains sequenced from one sample in a study of T cells in localized non-small cell lung cancer. Generated by immunoSEQ multiplex PCR, the TCRdb table keeps only in-frame clones and is missing some. The data hold about a thousand clones, with roughly a fifth observed a single time. Sequencing was performed on normal lung tissue next to the tumor, taken before any cancer treatment. These receptors were collected from a male donor aged 60 or over with stage II squamous cell lung carcinoma.

This chain uses TRBV19 with TRBJ1-1; D might be TRBD1 (5 bases). V dropped 2 bases and J dropped 1 base, with 8 bases sitting between them. The length of the CDR3 is 14 residues. CDR1 LNHDA and CDR2 SQIVND come from the germline V gene (reference sequence). In DNA, the CDR3 is TGTGCCAGTAGTATAACAGGAGCGAACACTGAAGCTTTCTTT. Amino acid sequence: CASSITGANTEAFF.

This sequence joins TRBV19 and TRBJ1-1; 10 bases line up with TRBD1. CDR1 is LNHDA, CDR2 SQIVND, per germline (reference sequence). The CDR3 is 14 residues long. Trimming took 6 bases from V and 4 from J; bases not matched to a gene: 5. CDR3: CASRGQGEGTEAFF. In DNA form, the CDR3 reads TGTGCCAGTAGAGGACAGGGGGAGGGCACTGAAGCTTTCTTT.

This clone came up a few times. The chain recombines TRBV6-8 with TRBJ1-2; 7 nucleotides line up with TRBD1. This CDR3 contains 14 residues. V lost 4 bases, J lost 3 bases, and 5 bases stayed unmatched. In germline, CDR1 is MNHGY, CDR2 SAAAGT. CDR3 bases: TGTGCCAGCAGTTTACAGGGGACGTACTATGGCTACACCTTC. Its protein is CASSLQGTYYGYTF.

This clone was seen a handful of times. The genes are TRBV4-1 and TRBJ1-5; D perhaps matches TRBD1 (6 bases). The CDR3 is made up of 14 amino acids. The V and J ends lost 5 bases and 1 base respectively, with 9 bases between them. The germline gives CDR1 MGHRA, CDR2 YSYEKL. The DNA of the CDR3 is TGCGCCAGCAGCACGGGACACAGCAATCAGCCCCAGCATTTT. Translation: CASSTGHSNQPQHF.

This clone ranks as medium-sized. The V gene is TRBV11-3, the J gene TRBJ2-1, with TRBD2 identical over 14 bases. Germline V gives CDR1 SGHNT, CDR2 YENEEA. The ends lost 5 bases at V and 6 bases at J; junction bases unmatched: 3. The CDR3 sequence is 15 residues long. CDR3 nucleotides: TGTGCCAGCAGCCAGGGACTAGCGGGAGTCAATGAGCAGTTCTTC. Encoded protein: CASSQGLAGVNEQFF.

This clone came up a few times. The rearrangement uses TRBV11-3 and TRBJ2-3, with a weak D call TRBD2 (8 bases). The CDR3 consists of 14 residues. Trimming removed 5 bases from V and 4 bases from J, with 13 bases in between. In germline, CDR1 is SGHNT, CDR2 YENEEA. CDR3 residues: CASSPGRGPDTQYF. The DNA of the CDR3 is TGTGCCAGCAGCCCCGGGAGGGGGCCAGATACGCAGTATTTT.

This clone came up a few times. The chain employs TRBV11-3 and TRBJ2-1, with 8 bases lining up with TRBD2. The CDR3 is made up of 18 amino acids. V shed 3 bases and J 5 bases; nucleotides not matched to a gene: 15. Germline V gene lookup returns CDR1 SGHNT and CDR2 YENEEA. CDR3 nucleotide sequence: TGTGCCAGCAGCTTTTACGGCGGGGAGGTGCGGGAGGACAATGAGCAGTTCTTC. Translating it yields CASSFYGGEVREDNEQFF.

By proportion, this clone is large. V usage is TRBV11-3 and J usage is TRBJ2-2; 7 positions agree with TRBD2. V shed 4 bases and J 3 bases; nucleotides not matched to a gene: 8. Germline CDR1 SGHNT, CDR2 YENEEA. The CDR3 sequence is 16 residues long. The CDR3 spells CASSSRGGADTGELFF. The CDR3 coding sequence is TGTGCCAGCAGCTCCCGGGGAGGGGCTGACACCGGGGAGCTGTTTTTT.